This passage covers 29 T cell receptor beta chains from one sample sequenced in a study of shared clonotypes between healthy human individuals. Assay used: immunoSEQ multiplex PCR; TCRdb lists only in-frame clones, some missing. The table shows about half a million clones, with around 85% occurring only once. The sequenced material came from PBMCs. The receptors were sampled from a woman aged 40 to 50 in good health. Some clones in this sample may be carry-over from other donors' samples.

This chain uses TRBV6-4 with TRBJ1-5; D ambiguous. This CDR3 contains 13 residues. Trimming removed 2 bases from V and 4 bases from J, with 6 bases in between. Germline V gene data show CDR1 as MRHNA and CDR2 as SNTAGT. The DNA of the CDR3 is TGTGCCAGCAGTGACAGGGTTAATCAGCCCCAGCATTTT. It codes for CASSDRVNQPQHF.

This clone was recorded at least ten times. The same CDR3 arises from other DNA sequences in this sample as well. The chain has TRBV27 and TRBJ1-4; D ambiguous. Trimming cost V 1 base and J 7 bases, with 13 bases left between them. The CDR3 is made up of 15 amino acids. Germline V gene lookup returns CDR1 MNHEY and CDR2 SMNVEV (reference sequence). CDR3 sequence: CASSLFGAGFEKLFF. The CDR3 region has the DNA TGTGCCAGCAGTTTATTCGGAGCAGGTTTTGAAAAACTGTTTTTT.

The chain links TRBV7-8 to TRBJ1-2, with 7 bases fitting TRBD1. This CDR3 is 14 amino acids long. The germline V gene has CDR1 SGHVS and CDR2 FQNEAQ. V was pared by 5 bases and J by 5 bases, with 8 bases of the junction left unmatched. The DNA of the CDR3 is TGTGCCAGCAGCCCGGGACAGCGACTTTATGGCTACACCTTC. This codes for CASSPGQRLYGYTF.

The rearrangement uses TRBV27 and TRBJ2-5, with 7 bases matching TRBD1. The junction had 9 bases not matched to a gene; V was cut back by 3 bases and J by 5 bases. Germline V gene lookup returns CDR1 MNHEY and CDR2 SMNVEV (reference sequence). CDR3 length: 15 residues. The CDR3 region is CASSFSPTGIETQYF. The CDR3 DNA reads TGTGCCAGCAGTTTCAGTCCGACAGGGATTGAGACCCAGTACTTC.

The chain has TRBV5-1 and TRBJ1-1; D is ambiguous. The V end was cut by 4 bases, the J end by 1 base, with 11 bases between. Germline V CDR1 and CDR2: SGHRS, YFSETQ. The CDR3 runs to 14 residues. This CDR3 is CASSRKDGNTEAFF. The CDR3 DNA reads TGCGCCAGCAGCAGAAAGGACGGGAACACTGAAGCTTTCTTT.

Details on this clone: A far larger clone is one nucleotide away, so this likely arose from a read error. DNA for the CDR3: TGCGCCAGCAGATTCCCAGCGGGAGGAGATACGCAGTATTTT. Translating gives CASRFPAGGDTQYF. The V gene is TRBV5-1, the J gene TRBJ2-3; 9 bases match TRBD2. Germline CDR1 reads SGHRS; CDR2 reads YFSETQ. The CDR3 consists of 14 residues. V dropped 5 bases and J dropped 5; count of bases not matched to a gene: 6.

This chain links TRBV28 with TRBJ1-5; D is uncertain. Between the trimmed V and J ends, which lost 3 bases and 4 bases, there was a span of 7 bases. This CDR3 has 13 residues. CDR1 is MDHEN, CDR2 SYDVKM, per germline. The DNA for the CDR3 is TGTGCCAGCAGTTTTGGTCAGAATCAGCCCCAGCATTTT. This gives the protein CASSFGQNQPQHF.

V is TRBV29-1 and J is TRBJ1-4; D remains unclear. V lost 6 bases, J lost 6 bases, and 14 bases lay in between. The CDR3 loop spans 13 amino acids. In germline, CDR1 is SQVTM, CDR2 ANQGSEA. Here the CDR3 DNA reads TGCAGCGTAGCTGACATCGATTATGAAAAACTGTTTTTT. Translating it yields CSVADIDYEKLFF.

This chain connects TRBV2 to TRBJ2-3; TRBD2 agrees at 8 bases. The CDR3 loop spans 18 amino acids. Trimming took 6 bases from V and 7 from J; bases not matched to a gene: 21. Germline CDR1 reads SNHLY; CDR2 reads FYNNEI. CDR3 region: CASRSIREKRERYHTQYF. CDR3 DNA: TGTGCCAGCAGGTCAATTCGTGAAAAGCGGGAGAGGTATCATACGCAGTATTTT.

This rearrangement joins TRBV19 to TRBJ1-1, with TRBD1 matching 8 bases. Germline V gene lookup returns CDR1 LNHDA and CDR2 SQIVND (reference sequence). The CDR3 is 15 amino acids. V lost 6 bases to trimming and J lost 5 bases; unmatched junction nucleotides: 11. The CDR3 spells CASRPARTGSTEAFF. DNA of the CDR3: TGTGCCAGTAGACCAGCCCGGACAGGGAGTACTGAAGCTTTCTTT.

The chain couples TRBV2 to TRBJ2-2; 8 nucleotides match TRBD2. The CDR3 sequence is 17 residues long. V gave up 4 bases and J gave up 5 bases; unmatched junction bases: 12. Looked up from germline, CDR1 is SNHLY and CDR2 is FYNNEI. The CDR3 reads CASSALGSGIMTGELFF. In DNA, the CDR3 is TGTGCCAGCAGTGCCCTGGGTAGCGGGATTATGACCGGGGAGCTGTTTTTT.

The CDR3 loop reads CASSARGEAFF. CDR3 DNA: TGTGCCAGCAGTGCACGGGGGGAAGCTTTCTTT. The chain recombines TRBV27 with TRBJ1-1; tentative D call: TRBD1 (5 bases). CDR3 length: 11 amino acids. CDR1 and CDR2 (germline): MNHEY, SMNVEV (reference sequence). Trimming cost V 5 bases and J 8 bases, with 9 bases left between them.

This clone was observed a handful of times. For the CDR3, the DNA is TGCGCCAGCAGGCTTAGTTGGGTAGGAGAGACCCAGTACTTC. Encoded protein: CASRLSWVGETQYF. The gene calls are TRBV5-1 and TRBJ2-5; D remains unclear. From germline, CDR1 is SGHRS and CDR2 YFSETQ. The CDR3 runs 14 residues. V was cut by 5 bases and J by 4 bases, with 15 bases left in between.

Points on this clone: This is likely an artifact of a read error, given a far larger clone one base away. The rearrangement uses TRBV7-2 and TRBJ2-7, with unresolved D. Trimming removed 2 bases at V and 4 bases at J, with 18 bases between. The CDR3 covers 16 residues. Germline CDR1 is SGHTA and CDR2 is FQGNSA. The CDR3 is CASSLILGGPFYEQYF. CDR3 DNA: TGTGCCAGCAGCTTAATTTTGGGCGGCCCTTTTTACGAGCAGTACTTC.

This clone was observed a single time. The chain links TRBV5-1 to TRBJ2-3; D perhaps matches TRBD2 (7 bases). Looked up from germline, CDR1 is SGHRS and CDR2 is YFSETQ. The V gene lost 2 bases and the J gene lost 2 bases, with 15 bases spanning the gap. The CDR3 is made up of 16 amino acids. In DNA, the CDR3 is TGCGCCAGCAGCTTCGGTGGAGGGGGGGTCACAGATACGCAGTATTTT. Amino acid sequence: CASSFGGGGVTDTQYF.

The chain joins TRBV5-1 to TRBJ2-3; tentatively, D is TRBD2 (6 bases). Germline lookup yields CDR1 SGHRS and CDR2 YFSETQ. CDR3 length: 11 residues. Trimming took off 5 bases at V and 7 bases at J, with 8 bases between the two ends. Written as DNA, the CDR3 is TGCGCCAGCAGGGGGGGTAATACGCAGTATTTT. Amino acids: CASRGGNTQYF.

Only one count was recorded for this clone. A single base is all that separates this from a far larger clone, so a read error is likely. This chain joins TRBV7-2 and TRBJ1-1; possibly TRBD1 for D (6 bases). Germline lookup yields CDR1 SGHTA and CDR2 FQGNSA. The CDR3 runs 14 residues. The CDR3 loop reads CANSLQGGDTEAFF. The DNA for the CDR3 is TGTGCCAACAGCTTACAAGGGGGGGACACTGAAGCTTTCTTT.

This clone turned up a few times. The chain recombines TRBV7-2 with TRBJ2-3; D possibly matches TRBD1 or TRBD2 (5 bases each). The V end was cut by 5 bases, the J end by 1 base, with 10 bases between. The CDR3 spans 14 residues. Germline V gene sequence: CDR1 SGHTA, CDR2 FQGNSA. This CDR3 is CASSPPGRTDTQYF. The CDR3 coding sequence is TGTGCCAGCAGCCCCCCGGGGCGCACAGATACGCAGTATTTT.

This chain uses TRBV5-1 with TRBJ2-3, with 10 bases that match TRBD1. CDR3 size: 16 residues. After removal of 4 bases from V and 4 bases from J, the junction contained 9 bases not matched to a gene. CDR1 and CDR2 (germline): SGHRS, YFSETQ. CDR3 in amino acids: CASSPPGQGGADTQYF. CDR3 DNA sequence: TGCGCCAGCAGCCCGCCCGGACAGGGGGGCGCAGATACGCAGTATTTT.

The chain has TRBV13 and TRBJ1-2; 11 bases match TRBD1. Germline assignment: CDR1 PRHDT and CDR2 FYEKMQ (reference sequence). The CDR3 totals 15 residues. The trim removed 5 bases at V and 3 bases at J, leaving 5 bases unmatched. The CDR3 DNA reads as TGTGCCAGCAGCAAGGACAGGGGGCAGGACTATGGCTACACCTTC. Its protein product is CASSKDRGQDYGYTF.

CDR3 sequence: CASGRPGQGPDEQYF. CDR3 sequence (DNA): TGTGCCAGCGGACGGCCGGGACAGGGGCCCGACGAGCAGTACTTC. The chain combines TRBV7-3 with TRBJ2-7; 10 bases agree with TRBD1. CDR1 SGHTA and CDR2 FQGTGA come from the germline V gene. V was pared by 8 bases and J by 5 bases, with 12 bases of the junction left unmatched. This CDR3 spans 15 amino acids.

V and J are TRBV6-6 and TRBJ2-2; D is unclear. This CDR3 has 15 residues. Germline-derived CDR1 and CDR2 are MNHNY and SVGAGI (reference sequence). The V gene lost 5 bases and the J gene lost 5 bases, with 15 bases spanning the gap. The CDR3 here is CASSRPSRPTGELFF. The CDR3 bases are TGTGCCAGCAGTCGTCCCAGTCGCCCTACCGGGGAGCTGTTTTTT.

This chain uses TRBV7-2 with TRBJ1-1; D not resolved. Germline CDR1 and CDR2: SGHTA and FQGNSA. The CDR3 is made up of 14 amino acids. V lost 5 bases and J lost 2, with 12 bases in between. The DNA of the CDR3 is TGTGCCAGCAGCCCGTTGCAGTTTAACACTGAAGCTTTCTTT. Protein sequence: CASSPLQFNTEAFF. Filled out from reference TRBV7-2 and TRBJ1-1, the complete variable domain reads GAGVSQSPSNKVTEKGKDVELRCDPISGHTALYWYRQSLGQGLEFLIYFQGNSAPDKSGLPSDRFSAERTGGSVSTLTIQRTQQEDSAVYLCASSPLQFNTEAFFGQGTRLTVV.

This rearrangement joins TRBV11-2 to TRBJ2-7; D may be TRBD1 or TRBD2 (5 bases each). The ends were cut back, 0 bases at V and 3 bases at J, with 12 bases in the middle. CDR1 and CDR2 (germline): SGHAT, FQNNGV. The length of the CDR3 is 15 residues. The DNA of the CDR3 is TGTGCCAGCAGCTTAGAGGGGGTGGGTTACTACGAGCAGTACTTC. It specifies CASSLEGVGYYEQYF. The full variable domain, with the rest looked up from reference TRBV11-2 and TRBJ2-7, is EAGVAQSPRYKIIEKRQSVAFWCNPISGHATLYWYQQILGQGPKLLIQFQNNGVVDDSQLPKDRFSAERLKGVDSTLKIQPAKLEDSAVYLCASSLEGVGYYEQYFGPGTRLTVT.

The genes are TRBV11-2 and TRBJ2-5; 10 nucleotides line up with TRBD2. The V gene's germline CDR1 is SGHAT and CDR2 FQNNGV. The CDR3 is 16 residues long. V shed 2 bases, J shed 4 bases, and the junction held 7 bases outside the gene matches. The CDR3 coding sequence is TGTGCCAGCAGCTTAACCCCTAGCGGGAGCCTAGAGACCCAGTACTTC. This sequence encodes CASSLTPSGSLETQYF. Complete variable domain (other parts from reference TRBV11-2 and TRBJ2-5): EAGVAQSPRYKIIEKRQSVAFWCNPISGHATLYWYQQILGQGPKLLIQFQNNGVVDDSQLPKDRFSAERLKGVDSTLKIQPAKLEDSAVYLCASSLTPSGSLETQYFGPGTRLLVL.

The genes are TRBV2 and TRBJ1-1; 7 nucleotides align to TRBD1. Looked up from germline, CDR1 is SNHLY and CDR2 is FYNNEI. This CDR3 has 14 residues. V lost 6 bases, J lost 1 base, and 5 bases stayed unmatched. CDR3: CASRGDSWNTEAFF. The CDR3 nucleotides are TGTGCCAGCAGGGGGGACAGTTGGAACACTGAAGCTTTCTTT.

The J gene is TRBJ1-2, the V gene TRBV5-6; 7 nucleotides align to TRBD1. Germline CDR1 reads SGHDT; CDR2 reads YYEEEE. The V and J ends lost 4 bases and 8 bases, in that order; junction bases with no gene match: 11. This CDR3 has 14 amino acids. DNA for the CDR3: TGTGCCAGCAGCGACCCGACAGGGACAAGCGGCTACACCTTC. It codes for CASSDPTGTSGYTF. The full variable domain, its missing parts supplied by reference TRBV5-6 and TRBJ1-2, is DAGVTQSPTHLIKTRGQQVTLRCSPKSGHDTVSWYQQALGQGPQFIFQYYEEEERQRGNFPDRFSGHQFPNYSSELNVNALLLGDSALYLCASSDPTGTSGYTFGSGTRLTVV.

The chain recombines TRBV7-9 with TRBJ1-4; D is unclear. The V end was cut by 6 bases, the J end by 4 bases, with 15 bases between. Germline loops: CDR1 SEHNR, CDR2 FQNEAQ (reference sequence). This CDR3 has 15 amino acids. CDR3: CASRPNRGRNEKLFF. In DNA form, the CDR3 reads TGTGCCAGCAGACCAAACAGAGGGCGTAATGAAAAACTGTTTTTT.

The genes are TRBV4-2 and TRBJ2-7; D ambiguous. The CDR3 spans 14 residues. Germline CDR1 is LGHNA and CDR2 is YNFKEQ. Trimming took off 0 bases at V and 6 bases at J, with 12 bases between the two ends. CDR3 in DNA: TGTGCCAGCAGCCAAGATTTGCCTACTATCGAGCAGTACTTC. This translates into CASSQDLPTIEQYF.